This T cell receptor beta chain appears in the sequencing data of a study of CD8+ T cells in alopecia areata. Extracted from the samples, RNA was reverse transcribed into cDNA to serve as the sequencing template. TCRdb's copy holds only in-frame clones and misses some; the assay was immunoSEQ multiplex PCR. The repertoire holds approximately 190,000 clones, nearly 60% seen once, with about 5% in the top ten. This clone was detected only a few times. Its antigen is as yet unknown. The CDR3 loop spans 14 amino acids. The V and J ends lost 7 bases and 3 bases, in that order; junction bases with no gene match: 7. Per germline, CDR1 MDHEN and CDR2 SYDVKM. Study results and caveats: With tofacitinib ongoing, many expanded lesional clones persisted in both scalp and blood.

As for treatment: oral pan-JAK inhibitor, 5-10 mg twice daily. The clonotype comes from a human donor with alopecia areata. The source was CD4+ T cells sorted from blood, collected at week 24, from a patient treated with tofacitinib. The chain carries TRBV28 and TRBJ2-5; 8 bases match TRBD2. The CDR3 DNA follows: TGTGCCAGCATAAGCGGGAGATCTAAAGAGACCCAGTACTTC. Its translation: CASISGRSKETQYF.